What follows describes a single T cell receptor beta chain. The target antigen is unknown. The assay was immunoSEQ multiplex PCR, and TCRdb's table has in-frame clones only and misses some. The sample lists 950,000 to 1,200,000 clones; around 77% were seen once. This entry belongs to a study of shared clonotypes between healthy human individuals. General study results and limits: Expectations were that clonotype sharing among donors would be affected by sequencing depth.

Germline V gives CDR1 SGHRS, CDR2 YFSETQ. This CDR3 has 16 residues. Trimming at V came to 0 bases and at J to 4 bases, leaving 6 bases not matched to a gene. The sequence derives from a man aged 18 to 29 in good health. Some clones in this sample may be carry-over from other donors' samples. This chain links TRBV5-1 with TRBJ2-2; 7 bases line up with TRBD2. What was sequenced was memory CD4+ T cells from PBMCs. Indicated subset: CD45RA-negative fraction. The CDR3 bases are TGCGCCAGCAGCTTGGACGGGAGGAGTGGCACCGGGGAGCTGTTTTTT. It encodes CASSLDGRSGTGELFF.